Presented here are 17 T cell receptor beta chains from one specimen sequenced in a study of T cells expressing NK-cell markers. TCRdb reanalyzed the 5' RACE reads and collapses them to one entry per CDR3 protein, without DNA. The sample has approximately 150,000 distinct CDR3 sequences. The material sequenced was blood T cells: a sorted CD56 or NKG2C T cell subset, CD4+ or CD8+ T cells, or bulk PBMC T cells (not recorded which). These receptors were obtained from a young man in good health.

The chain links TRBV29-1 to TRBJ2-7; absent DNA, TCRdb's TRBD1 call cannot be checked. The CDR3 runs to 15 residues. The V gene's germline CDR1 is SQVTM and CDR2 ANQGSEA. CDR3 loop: CSVEDRLGGVYEQYF.

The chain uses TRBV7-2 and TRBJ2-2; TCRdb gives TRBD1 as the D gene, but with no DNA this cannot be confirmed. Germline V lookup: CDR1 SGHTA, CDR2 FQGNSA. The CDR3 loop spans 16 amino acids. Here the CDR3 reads CASSLVGQGSTGELFF.

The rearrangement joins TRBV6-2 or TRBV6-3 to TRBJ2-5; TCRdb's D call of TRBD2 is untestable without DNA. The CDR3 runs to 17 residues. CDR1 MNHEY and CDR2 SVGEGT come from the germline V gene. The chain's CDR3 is CASSRGLAGPLRETQYF.

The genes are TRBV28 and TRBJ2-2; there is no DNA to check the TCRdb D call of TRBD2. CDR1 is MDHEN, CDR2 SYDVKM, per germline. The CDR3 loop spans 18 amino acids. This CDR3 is CASSLVLAGGSNTGELFF.

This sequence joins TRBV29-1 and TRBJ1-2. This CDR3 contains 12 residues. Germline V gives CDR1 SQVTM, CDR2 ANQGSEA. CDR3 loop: CSVEDLNAGYTF.

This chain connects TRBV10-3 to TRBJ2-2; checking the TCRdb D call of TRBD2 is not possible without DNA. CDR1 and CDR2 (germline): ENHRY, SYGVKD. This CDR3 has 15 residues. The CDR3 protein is CAIKDEGKNTGELFF.

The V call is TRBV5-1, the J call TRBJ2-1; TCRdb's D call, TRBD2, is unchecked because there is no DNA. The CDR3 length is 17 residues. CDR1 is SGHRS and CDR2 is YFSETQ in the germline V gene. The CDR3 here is CASATSGGTSSYNEQFF.

CDR3: CASSPRQTTGELFF. This rearrangement joins TRBV7-9 to TRBJ2-2; TCRdb reports TRBD1, a call that lacks DNA to check it against. Germline CDR1 reads SEHNR; CDR2 reads FQNEAQ (reference sequence). This CDR3 comprises 14 residues. Full variable domain (rest looked up from reference TRBV7-9 and TRBJ2-2): DTGVSQNPRHKITKRGQNVTFRCDPISEHNRLYWYRQTLGQGPEFLTYFQNEAQLEKSRLLSDRFSAERPKGSFSTLEIQRTEQGDSAMYLCASSPRQTTGELFFGEGSRLTVL.

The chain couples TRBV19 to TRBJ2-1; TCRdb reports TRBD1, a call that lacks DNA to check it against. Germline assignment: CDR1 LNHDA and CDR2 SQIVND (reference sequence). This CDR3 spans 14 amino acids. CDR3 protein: CASSQGPGGYEQFF.

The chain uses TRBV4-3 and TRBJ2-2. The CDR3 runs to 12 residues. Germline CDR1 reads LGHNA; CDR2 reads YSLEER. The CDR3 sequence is CASSQDYGELFF.

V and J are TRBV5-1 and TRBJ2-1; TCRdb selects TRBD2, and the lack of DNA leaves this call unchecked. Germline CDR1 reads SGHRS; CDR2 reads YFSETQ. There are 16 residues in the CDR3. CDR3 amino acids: CASSYPPSGIINEQFF.

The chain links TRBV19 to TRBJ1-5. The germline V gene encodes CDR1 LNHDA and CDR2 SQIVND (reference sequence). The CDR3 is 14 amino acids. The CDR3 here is CASSEAGGYQPQHF.

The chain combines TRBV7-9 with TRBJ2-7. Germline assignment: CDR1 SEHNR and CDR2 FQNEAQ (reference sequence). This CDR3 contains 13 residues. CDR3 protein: CASSLELYPEQYF.

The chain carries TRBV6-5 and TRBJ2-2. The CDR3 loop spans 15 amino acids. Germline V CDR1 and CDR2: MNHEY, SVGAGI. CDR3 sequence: CASSYSSWAVGELFF.

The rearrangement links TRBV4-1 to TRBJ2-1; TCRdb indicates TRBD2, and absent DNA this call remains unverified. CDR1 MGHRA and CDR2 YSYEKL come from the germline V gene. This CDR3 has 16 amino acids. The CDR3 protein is CASSQVRSGELGEQFF.

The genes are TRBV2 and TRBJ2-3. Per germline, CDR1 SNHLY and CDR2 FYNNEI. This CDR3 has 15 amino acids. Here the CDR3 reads CASSETVGRTDTQYF.

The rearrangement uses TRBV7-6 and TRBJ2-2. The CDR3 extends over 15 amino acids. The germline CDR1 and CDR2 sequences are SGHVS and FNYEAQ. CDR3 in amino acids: CASSLAGQLTGELFF.